The 16 T cell receptor beta chains below come from one sample, sequenced in a study of T-cell reconstitution after alpha-beta-depleted transplantation in children (dated by TCRdb to 2016 to 2017). The library was prepared using PCR. Sequencing relied on an Illumina HiSeq 2500. TCR library preparation used molecular barcoding, with unique molecular identifiers applied to normalize quantification of the TCRbeta repertoire. The public sequencing data were trimmed at Q25 with fastp and processed into clonotypes with MiXCR by TCRdb, which kept only in-frame beta chains. Rows merge per CDR3 protein into single entries with the most common DNA and genes. Here the sample has 500,000 to 600,000 distinct CDR3 sequences; roughly 30% occur a single time. The ten most abundant clones make up 30% to 45% of the sample. The intended sense of this specimen's treatment or condition label: allogeneic hematopoietic cell transplantation with graft depleted of TCRalphabeta T cells and CD19 B cells.

Material: PBMCs, obtained before TCRalphabeta/CD19-depleted stem cell transplant. These TCRs come from a boy under two years old with Wiskott-Aldrich syndrome, due to receive a stem cell transplant.

This clonotype was recorded a few times. The chain combines TRBV20-1 with TRBJ2-5; no firm D call. The CDR3 consists of 12 residues. CDR1 is DFQATT and CDR2 is SNEGSKA in the germline V gene (reference sequence). Trimming pared 3 bases from V and 2 bases from J, leaving 7 bases between. CDR3 sequence: CSASPEQETQYF. CDR3 coding DNA: TGCAGTGCTAGCCCAGAGCAAGAGACCCAGTACTTC.

A few counts support this clonotype. The chain employs TRBV4-2 and TRBJ2-1; 8 bases fit TRBD2. In germline, CDR1 is LGHNA, CDR2 YNFKEQ. This CDR3 is 15 amino acids long. The trim removed 2 bases at V and 5 bases at J, leaving 5 bases unmatched. The CDR3 coding sequence is TGTGCCAGCAGCCAACGGGGACTAGGGGACAATGAGCAGTTCTTC. It yields the protein CASSQRGLGDNEQFF.

This clonotype was detected only a few times. This chain connects TRBV12-3 or TRBV12-4 to TRBJ1-4; 7 nucleotides match TRBD1. CDR3 length: 15 residues. V lost 7 bases, J lost 4 bases, and 9 bases stayed unmatched. CDR3 DNA sequence: TGTGCCAGCACCGTGGGACAGCTTCTTAATGAAAAACTGTTTTTT. This codes for CASTVGQLLNEKLFF.

This clonotype was detected ten times or more. The DNA of the CDR3 is TGCGCCAGCAGCTTGGCCGTGGCTAGCGGGAGGGGGTTCTTC. Amino acids: CASSLAVASGRGFF. This rearrangement joins TRBV5-1 to TRBJ2-1; 12 bases are a match to TRBD2. V was clipped by 0 bases and J by 15 bases; unmatched bases: 7. This CDR3 comprises 14 residues. Germline lookup yields CDR1 SGHRS and CDR2 YFSETQ. The complete variable domain, with remaining parts taken from reference TRBV5-1 and TRBJ2-1, reads KAGVTQTPRYLIKTRGQQVTLSCSPISGHRSVSWYQQTPGQGLQFLFEYFSETQRNKGNFPGRFSGRQFSNSRSEMNVSTLELGDSALYLCASSLAVASGRGFFGPGTRLTVL.

In its sample, this clonotype was seen a few times. The rearrangement links TRBV14 to TRBJ2-1; 14 bases align to TRBD2. J gave up 3 bases and V 4 bases, and 5 bases lay outside the gene matches. Germline values: CDR1 SGHDN, CDR2 FVKESK. The CDR3 has 17 residues. This CDR3 is CASSRLAGGFLYNEQFF. In DNA form, the CDR3 reads TGTGCCAGCAGCCGACTAGCGGGAGGGTTCCTCTACAATGAGCAGTTCTTC.

This clonotype was detected only a few times. The gene calls are TRBV5-5 and TRBJ2-5; possible D gene TRBD1, 5 bases. V lost 7 bases, J lost 2 bases, and 9 bases lay in between. The CDR3 sequence is 12 residues long. Germline CDR1 reads SGHKS; CDR2 reads YYEKEE (reference sequence). CDR3 loop: CASAAGQETQYF. CDR3 sequence (DNA): TGTGCCAGCGCGGCAGGGCAAGAGACCCAGTACTTC.

This clonotype turned up a few times. This chain connects TRBV6-1 to TRBJ2-5, with 8 nucleotides matching TRBD2. The CDR3 spans 14 residues. The V segment lost 5 bases and the J segment 7 bases; nucleotides outside the gene matches: 9. Germline V gene sequence: CDR1 MNHNS, CDR2 SASEGT. The CDR3 nucleotides are TGTGCCAGCAGTCTCAAAGCGGGAGATGGGACCCAGTACTTC. Its translation is CASSLKAGDGTQYF.

The V gene is TRBV5-5, the J gene TRBJ2-5; possibly TRBD1 or TRBD2 for D (5 bases each). The CDR3 length is 15 residues. Germline V gene lookup returns CDR1 SGHKS and CDR2 YYEKEE (reference sequence). Trimming stripped 3 bases from V and 4 bases from J, with 16 bases between. For the CDR3, the DNA is TGTGCCAGCAGCTCCGGGACCCCGTCCCTAGAGACCCAGTACTTC. Translated, it gives CASSSGTPSLETQYF.

In its sample, this clonotype was seen a few times. V usage is TRBV6-5 and J usage is TRBJ2-7; tentative D call: TRBD2 (5 bases). Trimming pared 4 bases from V and 7 bases from J, leaving 20 bases between. The CDR3 sequence is 15 residues long. The V gene's germline CDR1 is MNHEY and CDR2 SVGAGI. This CDR3 reads CASSFGPTLGAEQYF. CDR3 bases: TGTGCCAGCAGTTTCGGGCCCACGTTGGGAGCTGAGCAGTACTTC.

The genes are TRBV4-2 and TRBJ2-5; tentative D call: TRBD2 (6 bases). The germline V gene has CDR1 LGHNA and CDR2 YNFKEQ. The CDR3 has 14 residues. Trimming shortened V by 2 bases and J by 2 bases, and 9 bases separated the two germline ends. In DNA form, the CDR3 reads TGTGCCAGCAGCCAAACGGGACTGCAAGAGACCCAGTACTTC. Its protein is CASSQTGLQETQYF.

This clonotype has a handful of counts. The rearrangement uses TRBV3-1 and TRBJ2-3; 14 nucleotides match TRBD2. This CDR3 region has 20 residues. V dropped 3 bases and J dropped 2; count of bases not matched to a gene: 13. Per germline, CDR1 LGHDT and CDR2 YNNKEL (reference sequence). CDR3 amino acids: CASSQTSGRANRLDTDTQYF. CDR3 DNA sequence: TGTGCCAGCAGCCAGACTAGCGGGAGGGCCAACCGATTAGACACAGATACGCAGTATTTT.

This clonotype was detected only once. V gene TRBV7-8 combines with J gene TRBJ2-1, with D hard to call. CDR1 is SGHVS, CDR2 FQNEAQ, per germline. This CDR3 region has 13 residues. V was clipped by 1 base and J by 9 bases, with 10 bases between them. The CDR3 protein is CASSLGTYPEQFF. The CDR3 DNA reads TGTGCCAGCAGCTTAGGAACTTACCCTGAGCAGTTCTTC.

This clonotype was picked up a small number of times. This chain links TRBV2 with TRBJ2-5, with 10 bases fitting TRBD1. CDR1 and CDR2 (germline): SNHLY, FYNNEI. The junction had 9 bases not matched to a gene; V was cut back by 6 bases and J by 5 bases. This CDR3 contains 15 residues. The CDR3 region has the DNA TGTGCCAGCAGGCTGACAGGGGGCTGTTGTGAGACCCAGTACTTC. As protein: CASRLTGGCCETQYF.

This clonotype has just a few counts. J is TRBJ1-1 and V is TRBV6-1; D is undetermined. CDR3 length: 14 amino acids. Trimming left V 2 bases short and J 3 bases short, with 10 bases between. The germline V gene has CDR1 MNHNS and CDR2 SASEGT. The CDR3 DNA reads TGTGCCAGCAGTGAATCTGGGTCCTACACTGAAGCTTTCTTT. It codes for CASSESGSYTEAFF.

There are a few counts of this clonotype. V usage is TRBV20-1 and J usage is TRBJ2-1; D might be TRBD2 (6 bases). V was pared by 4 bases and J by 6 bases, with 13 bases between. From germline, CDR1 is DFQATT and CDR2 SNEGSKA (reference sequence). The CDR3 covers 13 residues. CDR3 nucleotides: TGCAGTGCTATTTGGGGCGGGACCAATGAGCAGTTCTTC. Amino acid sequence: CSAIWGGTNEQFF.

This clonotype was detected a few times. The chain is built from TRBV7-9 and TRBJ2-6, with a weak D call TRBD2 (5 bases). With 2 bases removed from V and 0 bases from J, the gap between germline ends came to 8 bases. The germline V gene encodes CDR1 SEHNR and CDR2 FQNEAQ (reference sequence). This CDR3 is built from 16 residues. CDR3 nucleotide sequence: TGTGCCAGCAGCTTAAAAGGACTCTCTGGGGCCAACGTCCTGACTTTC. Translating gives CASSLKGLSGANVLTF.